This T cell receptor (beta chain) was obtained from a study of blood T cell repertoires in COVID-19. This clone is a singleton in its sample. The repertoire was sequenced with immunoSEQ multiplex PCR; TCRdb's copy has only in-frame clones and lacks some. The sample contains 300,000 to 450,000 clones, 87% of which appear only once. This receptor was obtained from a man aged 25 to 40 who had recovered from COVID-19. The specimen sequenced was PBMCs or T cells enriched from blood (not recorded which).

In DNA, the CDR3 is TGTGCCACCACTCCTAAATTGAAAGGTGCTTCAGCGGGGTACCAAGAGACCCAGTACTTC. It is translated as CATTPKLKGASAGYQETQYF. The genes are TRBV24-1 and TRBJ2-5; TRBD2 matches 7 bases. Germline V CDR1 and CDR2: KGHDR, SFDVKD. V dropped 8 bases and J dropped 0; count of bases not matched to a gene: 23. This CDR3 contains 20 residues.